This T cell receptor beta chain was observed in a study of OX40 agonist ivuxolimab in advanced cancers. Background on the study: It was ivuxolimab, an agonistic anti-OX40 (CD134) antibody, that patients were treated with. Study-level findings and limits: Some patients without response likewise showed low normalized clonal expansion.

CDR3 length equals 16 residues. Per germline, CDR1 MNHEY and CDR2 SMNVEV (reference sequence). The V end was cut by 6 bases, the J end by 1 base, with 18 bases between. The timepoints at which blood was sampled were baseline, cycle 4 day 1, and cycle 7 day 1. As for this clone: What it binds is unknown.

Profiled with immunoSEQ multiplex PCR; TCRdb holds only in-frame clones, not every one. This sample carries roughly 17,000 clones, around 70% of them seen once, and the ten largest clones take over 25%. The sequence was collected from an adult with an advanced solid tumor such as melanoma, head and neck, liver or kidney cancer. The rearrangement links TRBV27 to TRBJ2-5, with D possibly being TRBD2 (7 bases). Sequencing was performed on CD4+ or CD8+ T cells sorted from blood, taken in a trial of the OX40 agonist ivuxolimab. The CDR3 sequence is CASSLVWGGAQETQYF. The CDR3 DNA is TGTGCCAGCAGCCTAGTGTGGGGGGGGGCCCAAGAGACCCAGTACTTC.